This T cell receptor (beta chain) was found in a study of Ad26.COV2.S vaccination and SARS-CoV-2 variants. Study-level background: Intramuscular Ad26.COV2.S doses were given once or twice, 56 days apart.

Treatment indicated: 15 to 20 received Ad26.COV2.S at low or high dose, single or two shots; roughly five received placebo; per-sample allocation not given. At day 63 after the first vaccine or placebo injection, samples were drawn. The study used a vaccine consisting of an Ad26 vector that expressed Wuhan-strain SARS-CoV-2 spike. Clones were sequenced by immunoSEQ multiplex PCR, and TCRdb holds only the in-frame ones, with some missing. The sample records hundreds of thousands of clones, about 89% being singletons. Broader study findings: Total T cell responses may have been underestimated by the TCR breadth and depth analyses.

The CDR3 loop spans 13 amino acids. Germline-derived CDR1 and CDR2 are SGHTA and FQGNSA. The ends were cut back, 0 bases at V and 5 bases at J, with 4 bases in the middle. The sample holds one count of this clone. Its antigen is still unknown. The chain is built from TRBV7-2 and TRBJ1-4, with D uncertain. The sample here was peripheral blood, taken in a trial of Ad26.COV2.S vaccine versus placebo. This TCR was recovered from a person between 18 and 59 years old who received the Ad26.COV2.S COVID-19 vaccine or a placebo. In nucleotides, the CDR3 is TGTGCCAGCAGCTTAGCCTCAAATGAAAAACTGTTTTTT. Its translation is CASSLASNEKLFF.